This T cell receptor (beta chain) was sequenced in a study of technical replicates of blood from a few donors. Measured with immunoSEQ multiplex PCR; TCRdb has only the in-frame clones, and not every one. The sample holds 56,000 or so clones, roughly 96% seen once. Germline-derived CDR1 and CDR2 are MNHEY and SMNVEV (reference sequence). The CDR3 has 14 amino acids. V was clipped by 5 bases and J by 4 bases, with 14 bases between them. This TCR derives from a human donor in good health. Some clones in this sample may be carry-over from other donors' samples. Sequenced input: PBMCs. The chain joins TRBV27 to TRBJ1-1; D may be TRBD1 (5 bases). CDR3: CASSPKLGGTEAFF. The CDR3 coding sequence is TGTGCCAGCAGTCCCAAGTTGGGGGGCACTGAAGCTTTCTTT.